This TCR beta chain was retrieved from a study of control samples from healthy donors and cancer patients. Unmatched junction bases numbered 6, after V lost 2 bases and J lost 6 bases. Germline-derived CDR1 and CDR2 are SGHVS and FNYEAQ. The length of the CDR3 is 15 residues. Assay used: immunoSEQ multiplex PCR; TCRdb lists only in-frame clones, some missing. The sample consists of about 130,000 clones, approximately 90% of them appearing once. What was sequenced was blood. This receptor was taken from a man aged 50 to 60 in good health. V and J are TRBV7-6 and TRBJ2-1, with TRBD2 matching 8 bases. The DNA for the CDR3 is TGTGCCAGCAGCTTATCGGGGGGGCCCATCAATGAGCAGTTCTTC. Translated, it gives CASSLSGGPINEQFF.